Following are 30 T cell receptor beta chains from one sample sequenced in a study of T cell changes during pregnancy in multiple sclerosis. Repertoires were generated with immunoSEQ multiplex PCR, while TCRdb's copy carries only in-frame clones and drops some. The sample yields roughly 15,000 clones, 84% seen once. Sample: CD8+ T cells from peripheral blood mononuclear cells, taken in the second trimester of pregnancy. All receptors derive from a female donor in good health, enrolled as a control in a pregnancy study.

The chain employs TRBV9 and TRBJ2-3, with a tentative D call TRBD2 (6 bases). The CDR3 has 17 amino acids. From germline, CDR1 is SGDLS and CDR2 YYNGEE. V was cut by 4 bases and J by 3 bases, with 21 bases left in between. CDR3 amino acids: CASSLPRDSPSTDTQYF. The CDR3 coding sequence is TGTGCCAGCAGCTTGCCCCGGGACTCACCTTCGACAGATACGCAGTATTTT. Drawing the rest from reference TRBV9 and TRBJ2-3, the complete variable domain is DSGVTQTPKHLITATGQRVTLRCSPRSGDLSVYWYQQSLDQGLQFLIQYYNGEERAKGNILERFSAQQFPDLHSELNLSSLELGDSALYFCASSLPRDSPSTDTQYFGPGTRLTVL.

V gene TRBV2 combines with J gene TRBJ1-1; possible D gene TRBD1, 6 bases. The CDR3 covers 16 residues. Germline loops: CDR1 SNHLY, CDR2 FYNNEI. With 1 base removed from V and 1 base from J, the gap between germline ends came to 13 bases. CDR3 sequence reads: CASSEDVNRENTEAFF. CDR3 coding DNA: TGTGCCAGCAGTGAAGATGTAAACAGGGAGAACACTGAAGCTTTCTTT.

This sequence joins TRBV5-8 and TRBJ1-6; unclear D gene. The CDR3 has 15 residues. In germline, CDR1 is SGHTS, CDR2 YDEGEE. V dropped 0 bases and J dropped 11 bases, with 15 bases sitting between them. DNA of the CDR3: TGTGCCAGCAGCTTGGCCGGCATACCGGGGACACCCCTCCACTTT. This sequence encodes CASSLAGIPGTPLHF. Full variable domain (remainder filled in from reference TRBV5-8 and TRBJ1-6): EAGVTQSPTHLIKTRGQQATLRCSPISGHTSVYWYQQALGLGLQFLLWYDEGEERNRGNFPPRFSGRQFPNYSSELNVNALELEDSALYLCASSLAGIPGTPLHFGNGTRLTVT.

V gene TRBV6-4 combines with J gene TRBJ1-2; 7 bases map to TRBD1. Losses at the gene ends were 2 bases for V and 7 bases for J; bases not matched to a gene: 10. Germline V gene lookup returns CDR1 MRHNA and CDR2 SNTAGT. The CDR3 loop spans 15 amino acids. CDR3 DNA: TGTGCCAGCAGTGACATCGTAGGGGGCGCAACTGGCTACACCTTC. This sequence encodes CASSDIVGGATGYTF.

The chain employs TRBV9 and TRBJ2-7, with unresolved D. Germline V gene lookup returns CDR1 SGDLS and CDR2 YYNGEE. Trimming removed 4 bases at V and 2 bases at J, with 16 bases between. This CDR3 comprises 15 residues. CDR3 DNA sequence: TGTGCCAGCAGCCCAGCCCCAACTGGGCCCTACGAGCAGTACTTC. Its translation: CASSPAPTGPYEQYF.

The rearrangement joins TRBV13 to TRBJ1-3; perhaps TRBD1 as D (5 bases). The CDR3 has 14 amino acids. Trimming removed 6 bases from V and 9 bases from J, with 18 bases in between. The germline V gene encodes CDR1 PRHDT and CDR2 FYEKMQ (reference sequence). The CDR3 bases are TGTGCCAGCAGTTACCGCGGCGACGGGGGCACCATATATTTT. It encodes CASSYRGDGGTIYF.

The chain carries TRBV10-3 and TRBJ2-5; tentatively, D is TRBD2 (5 bases). The CDR3 contains 14 residues. The germline V and J ends were trimmed by 0 bases and 5 bases, with 10 bases remaining between them. The germline gives CDR1 ENHRY, CDR2 SYGVKD. The CDR3 is CAISESRRRETQYF. The CDR3, as DNA: TGTGCCATCAGTGAGTCGAGGAGGAGGGAGACCCAGTACTTC.

The chain links TRBV4-3 to TRBJ1-5; 9 bases are shared with TRBD1. The CDR3 runs 15 residues. Looked up from germline, CDR1 is LGHNA and CDR2 is YSLEER. V trimming: 4 bases; J trimming: 5 bases; junction bases outside the gene matches: 6. Here the CDR3 reads CASSRDRVGDQPQHF. The CDR3 DNA reads as TGCGCCAGCAGCCGGGACAGGGTGGGAGATCAGCCCCAGCATTTT.

Note on this clone: Its ends do not fully match the called genes, so a read error is possible. CDR3 amino acids: CASSLSRAHEQYF. The CDR3 DNA sequence: TGTGCTAGCAGCTTGAGCAGGGCCCACGAGCAGTACTTC. The gene calls are TRBV7-7 and TRBJ2-7; possible D gene TRBD1, 5 bases. The CDR3 runs to 13 residues. CDR1 and CDR2 from the germline V gene are SSHAT and FNYEAQ (reference sequence). Together with reference TRBV7-7 and TRBJ2-7, the CDR3 gives the full variable domain: GAGVSQSPRYKVTKRGQDVTLRCDPISSHATLYWYQQALGQGPEFLTYFNYEAQPDKSGLPSDRFSAERPEGSISTLTIQRTEQRDSAMYRCASSLSRAHEQYFGPGTRLTVT.

The rearrangement links TRBV7-9 to TRBJ1-1, with D possibly TRBD1 on 5 matching bases. The CDR3 contains 13 residues. The germline V gene has CDR1 SEHNR and CDR2 FQNEAQ (reference sequence). V was shortened by 4 bases and J by 7 bases, with 13 bases between the two germline ends. This CDR3 reads CASSSGTRYEAFF. The CDR3 DNA is TGTGCCAGCAGCTCGGGGACTCGGTATGAAGCTTTCTTT. Combining the CDR3 with reference TRBV7-9 and TRBJ1-1 gives the whole variable domain DTGVSQNPRHKITKRGQNVTFRCDPISEHNRLYWYRQTLGQGPEFLTYFQNEAQLEKSRLLSDRFSAERPKGSFSTLEIQRTEQGDSAMYLCASSSGTRYEAFFGQGTRLTVV.

By sample fraction, this clone is medium-sized. This chain connects TRBV13 to TRBJ2-1; 8 bases are shared with TRBD1. The CDR3 has 13 residues. Germline V lookup: CDR1 PRHDT, CDR2 FYEKMQ (reference sequence). V lost 6 bases, J lost 4 bases, and 2 bases stayed unmatched. CDR3 coding DNA: TGTGCCAGCAGAGACAGGGGATACAATGAGCAGTTCTTC. Amino acids: CASRDRGYNEQFF.

The rearrangement uses TRBV19 and TRBJ2-7; 8 bases match TRBD1. The length of the CDR3 is 14 residues. Germline assignment: CDR1 LNHDA and CDR2 SQIVND (reference sequence). The junction had 5 bases not matched to a gene; V was cut back by 3 bases and J by 4 bases. CDR3 sequence (DNA): TGTGCCAGTAGTATCGGACAGGGAGGTTACGAGCAGTACTTC. Protein: CASSIGQGGYEQYF. The variable domain in full, completed from reference TRBV19 and TRBJ2-7, reads DGGITQSPKYLFRKEGQNVTLSCEQNLNHDAMYWYRQDPGQGLRLIYYSQIVNDFQKGDIAEGYSVSREKKESFPLTVTSAQKNPTAFYLCASSIGQGGYEQYFGPGTRLTVT.

The chain links TRBV4-3 to TRBJ1-3; maybe TRBD1 (5 bases). The CDR3 is 20 residues long. The V gene lost 2 bases and the J gene lost 0 bases, with 23 bases spanning the gap. Germline V gives CDR1 LGHNA, CDR2 YSLEER. The CDR3 region has the DNA TGCGCCAGCAGCCAATGGGGTGGCCAGGGAACCTTTCCCTCTGGAAACACCATATATTTT. Protein: CASSQWGGQGTFPSGNTIYF.

In regard to this clone: One end of the junction is discordant with germline, which a read error may explain. The chain couples TRBV5-4 to TRBJ2-1; 11 bases fit TRBD2. Germline CDR1 and CDR2: SGHNT and YYREEE (reference sequence). The CDR3 runs 15 residues. The CDR3 DNA is TGTGCCAGCAGCCGACTAGCGGGGTACTACACTGAGCAGTTCTTC. Translated: CASSRLAGYYTEQFF.

This chain links TRBV13 with TRBJ1-1; TRBD1 agrees at 10 bases. With 5 bases clipped from V and 6 bases from J, the junction kept 6 bases outside the gene matches. Germline assignment: CDR1 PRHDT and CDR2 FYEKMQ (reference sequence). The CDR3 spans 14 residues. The CDR3 loop reads CASSPRDRGAEAFF. The CDR3 nucleotides read TGTGCCAGCAGCCCCCGGGACAGGGGAGCTGAAGCTTTCTTT.

The chain couples TRBV15 to TRBJ2-5; D remains unclear. Germline V lookup: CDR1 LNHNV, CDR2 YYDKDF (reference sequence). V was pared by 1 base and J by 2 bases, with 8 bases between. The CDR3 is 14 residues long. For the CDR3, the DNA is TGTGCCACCAGCAGAGGTGCCGGGCAAGAGACCCAGTACTTC. Amino acids: CATSRGAGQETQYF.

The rearrangement joins TRBV7-8 to TRBJ1-5; possible D gene TRBD1, 5 bases. The length of the CDR3 is 17 residues. The V end was cut by 2 bases, the J end by 0 bases, with 14 bases between. Germline values: CDR1 SGHVS, CDR2 FQNEAQ. The CDR3, as DNA: TGTGCCAGCAGCTTACTCTCGGGGGACTTTAGCAATCAGCCCCAGCATTTT. Its protein product is CASSLLSGDFSNQPQHF.

The chain uses TRBV4-3 and TRBJ2-3; D might be TRBD2 (5 bases). Looked up from germline, CDR1 is LGHNA and CDR2 is YSLEER. The CDR3 is made up of 19 amino acids. V dropped 0 bases and J dropped 3 bases, with 22 bases sitting between them. The CDR3 spells CASSQDALVTADGTDTQYF. The CDR3 coding sequence is TGCGCCAGCAGCCAAGATGCCCTTGTTACAGCGGACGGGACAGATACGCAGTATTTT.

J is TRBJ2-3 and V is TRBV4-3; no reliable D call. Trimming cost V 0 bases and J 4 bases, with 14 bases left between them. The CDR3 contains 16 residues. Germline CDR1 LGHNA, CDR2 YSLEER. CDR3 sequence reads: CASSQDWAARPDTQYF. CDR3 DNA: TGCGCCAGCAGCCAAGATTGGGCAGCCCGCCCAGATACGCAGTATTTT.

This chain links TRBV27 with TRBJ2-1; TRBD1 is a possible D gene (6 bases). The V and J ends lost 3 bases and 8 bases respectively, with 14 bases between them. CDR3 length equals 14 residues. CDR1 is MNHEY, CDR2 SMNVEV, per germline (reference sequence). CDR3 sequence reads: CASSLAGVYDEQFF. The DNA for the CDR3 is TGTGCCAGCAGTTTGGCAGGGGTTTACGATGAGCAGTTCTTC.

J is TRBJ1-2 and V is TRBV28, with TRBD1 matching over 7 bases. The V and J ends lost 6 bases and 8 bases, in that order; junction bases with no gene match: 9. The CDR3 totals 13 residues. Germline loops: CDR1 MDHEN, CDR2 SYDVKM. CDR3 loop: CASRSDRARGYTF. The CDR3, as DNA: TGTGCCAGCAGGAGCGACAGGGCGAGAGGCTACACCTTC.

This chain links TRBV2 with TRBJ1-3; possible D gene TRBD1, 6 bases. CDR3 size: 17 residues. V was cut by 5 bases and J by 0 bases, with 17 bases left in between. Looked up from germline, CDR1 is SNHLY and CDR2 is FYNNEI. DNA for the CDR3: TGTGCCAGCAGTCTCGGACAGTATCCGAGCTCTGGAAACACCATATATTTT. Its protein product is CASSLGQYPSSGNTIYF.

This clone was seen only once. The chain couples TRBV19 to TRBJ2-5, with D maybe TRBD1 (6 bases). The J call is doubtful: the DNA matches TRBJ2-7 better. Germline CDR1 is LNHDA and CDR2 is SQIVND (reference sequence). The CDR3 loop spans 14 amino acids. CDR3 protein: CASSSGGRGYEQYF. For the CDR3, the DNA is TGTGCCAGTAGTAGCGGCGGCAGGGGCTACGAGCAGTACTTC.

This rearrangement joins TRBV5-4 to TRBJ1-2, with a tentative D call TRBD1 (5 bases). CDR3 length equals 19 residues. Trimming stripped 4 bases from V and 1 base from J, with 26 bases between. Germline CDR1 reads SGHNT; CDR2 reads YYREEE (reference sequence). CDR3 in DNA: TGTGCCAGCAGCCCTTTTGACAAGATTCGACAGATCTATAACTATGGCTACACCTTC. Translating it yields CASSPFDKIRQIYNYGYTF.

V gene TRBV4-3 combines with J gene TRBJ1-3; D ambiguous. CDR3 length equals 14 residues. Trimming cost V 0 bases and J 4 bases, with 7 bases left between them. Per germline, CDR1 LGHNA and CDR2 YSLEER. CDR3 residues: CASSQDTVGNTIYF. The DNA for the CDR3 is TGCGCCAGCAGCCAAGATACGGTCGGAAACACCATATATTTT.

The chain has TRBV5-6 and TRBJ2-7, with 7 bases matching TRBD2. The CDR3 sequence is 14 residues long. Germline trimming cut 1 base from V and 3 bases from J; bases unmatched to any gene: 4. CDR1 is SGHDT and CDR2 is YYEEEE in the germline V gene. The CDR3 region has the DNA TGTGCCAGCAGCTTGCAACTAGCGTACTACGAGCAGTACTTC. This sequence encodes CASSLQLAYYEQYF.

By proportion, this clone is medium-sized. This chain links TRBV28 with TRBJ1-2; possibly TRBD1 for D (5 bases). CDR1 is MDHEN, CDR2 SYDVKM, per germline. V was shortened by 4 bases and J by 5 bases, with 20 bases between the two germline ends. The CDR3 is 16 residues long. The CDR3 is CASSSRSGVLGYGYTF. CDR3 DNA sequence: TGTGCCAGCAGTTCCAGATCGGGGGTCCTTGGGTATGGCTACACCTTC.

This clone was counted a few times. The chain couples TRBV5-5 to TRBJ2-7; 7 bases line up with TRBD2. Per germline, CDR1 SGHKS and CDR2 YYEKEE (reference sequence). CDR3 length equals 14 residues. The ends lost 1 base at V and 6 bases at J; junction bases unmatched: 7. The CDR3 is CASSLFGTGGEQYF. DNA of the CDR3: TGTGCCAGCAGCTTGTTTGGGACGGGGGGCGAGCAGTACTTC.

About this clone itself: One junction end does not reproduce the germline sequence, and a read error may be involved. The chain carries TRBV19 and TRBJ1-4; no firm D call. Germline CDR1 reads LNHDA; CDR2 reads SQIVND (reference sequence). The CDR3 spans 15 residues. CDR3 residues: CASSIAEMTSEKLFF. The CDR3 DNA sequence: TGTGCCAGTAGTATAGCAGAGATGACTAGTGAAAAACTGTTTTTT.

CDR3 nucleotide sequence: TGTGCCAGCAGTTTCGGGACAGGGGGCTCTACTGAAGCTTTCTTT. Residues: CASSFGTGGSTEAFF. V and J are TRBV6-5 and TRBJ1-1, with 12 nucleotides matching TRBD1. This CDR3 comprises 15 residues. V dropped 4 bases and J dropped 5; count of bases not matched to a gene: 5. The germline V gene encodes CDR1 MNHEY and CDR2 SVGAGI.